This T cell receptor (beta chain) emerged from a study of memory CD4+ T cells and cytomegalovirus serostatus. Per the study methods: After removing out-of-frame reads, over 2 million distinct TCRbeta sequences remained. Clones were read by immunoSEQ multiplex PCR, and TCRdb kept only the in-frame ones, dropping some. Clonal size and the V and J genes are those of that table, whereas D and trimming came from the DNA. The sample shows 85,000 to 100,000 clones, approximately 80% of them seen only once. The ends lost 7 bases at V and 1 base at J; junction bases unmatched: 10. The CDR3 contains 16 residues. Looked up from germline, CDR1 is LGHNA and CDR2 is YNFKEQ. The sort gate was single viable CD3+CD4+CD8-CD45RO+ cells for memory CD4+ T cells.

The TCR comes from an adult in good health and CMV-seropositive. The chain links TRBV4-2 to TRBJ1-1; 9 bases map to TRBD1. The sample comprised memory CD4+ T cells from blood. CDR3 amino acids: CASTQTGGDPNTEAFF. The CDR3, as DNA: TGTGCCAGCACCCAGACAGGGGGGGACCCGAACACTGAAGCTTTCTTT.